The 26 T cell receptor beta chains reported below all come from one sample, sequenced in a study of T cell repertoires in cytomegalovirus infection. Each CDR3 protein gets one entry after TCRdb re-called the reads with MiXCR. The sample yields roughly 49,000 distinct CDR3 sequences, about a fifth seen once. These receptors lack a known antigen. This sample comprised CD8+ T cells from cultured PBMCs, obtained from culture after CMV antigen stimulation. Receptors were obtained from a human donor in good health (CMV status not recorded). Some clones in this sample may be carry-over from other donors' samples.

V and J are TRBV12-3 or TRBV12-4 and TRBJ1-4; tentatively, D is TRBD1 (6 bases). This CDR3 is 15 amino acids long. With 6 bases removed from V and 3 bases from J, the gap between germline ends came to 14 bases. CDR3 loop: CASSPTGRANEKLFF. In DNA, the CDR3 is TGTGCCAGCAGCCCAACAGGGAGGGCTAATGAAAAACTGTTTTTT.

This clonotype has a handful of counts. The gene calls are TRBV2 and TRBJ2-3, with TRBD1 matching over 7 bases. V lost 5 bases, J lost 9 bases, and 5 bases stayed unmatched. Germline V gene sequence: CDR1 SNHLY, CDR2 FYNNEI. CDR3 length: 12 amino acids. CDR3: CASSTQGETQYF. The DNA for the CDR3 is TGTGCCAGCAGTACTCAGGGGGAAACGCAGTATTTT.

This sequence joins TRBV2 and TRBJ1-1; D is ambiguous. V lost 10 bases, J lost 7 bases, and 10 bases lay in between. The CDR3 has 10 residues. Germline V CDR1 and CDR2: SNHLY, FYNNEI. The CDR3 DNA follows: TGTGCCACCTACACCGATGAAGCTTTCTTT. This codes for CATYTDEAFF.

This clonotype appeared a few times. A clone one base away is much larger, so this may be a read error. The chain recombines TRBV6-2 or TRBV6-3 with TRBJ2-7, with no clear D. The CDR3 is 10 amino acids. V was trimmed by 1 base and J by 5 bases, leaving 0 bases between them. Per germline, CDR1 MNHEY and CDR2 SVGEGT. CDR3 residues: CASSYYEQYF. Here the CDR3 DNA reads TGTGCCAGCAGTTACTACGAGCAGTACTTC.

There are many counts of this clonotype. V gene TRBV7-9 combines with J gene TRBJ2-7; 7 nucleotides line up with TRBD1. Unmatched junction bases numbered 10, after V lost 4 bases and J lost 1 base. Germline lookup yields CDR1 SEHNR and CDR2 FQNEAQ (reference sequence). This CDR3 spans 16 amino acids. The CDR3 loop is CASSSLGTDLSYEQYF. The CDR3 bases are TGTGCCAGCAGCTCGCTGGGGACAGACCTATCCTACGAGCAGTACTTC.

This chain joins TRBV12-5 and TRBJ2-1; D might be TRBD1 (5 bases). Germline V gene sequence: CDR1 LGHNT, CDR2 FRNRAP. CDR3 size: 16 residues. Trimming shortened V by 5 bases and J by 0 bases, and 14 bases separated the two germline ends. The CDR3 coding sequence is TGTGCTAGTGGTGCCCCAGGGTCGAGCTCCTACAATGAGCAGTTCTTC. Amino acid sequence: CASGAPGSSSYNEQFF.

The J gene is TRBJ1-2, the V gene TRBV20-1; D may be TRBD1 (5 bases). The CDR3 covers 16 residues. The V gene lost 0 bases and the J gene lost 5 bases, with 19 bases spanning the gap. The germline gives CDR1 DFQATT, CDR2 SNEGSKA (reference sequence). The CDR3 loop is CSARDIDGTRGYGYTF. In DNA form, the CDR3 reads TGCAGTGCTAGAGATATTGACGGGACCCGAGGGTATGGCTACACCTTC.

The rearrangement uses TRBV6-2 or TRBV6-3 and TRBJ2-4, with D uncertain. Per the germline V gene, CDR1 is MNHEY and CDR2 is SVGEGT. This CDR3 has 14 residues. Trimming cost V 7 bases and J 0 bases, with 10 bases left between them. In DNA, the CDR3 is TGTGCCAGCAACCTCCGGGCAGCCAAAAACATTCAGTACTTC. Residues: CASNLRAAKNIQYF.

The sample holds a few counts of this clonotype. V and J are TRBV7-3 and TRBJ2-2; D is unresolved. There are 15 residues in the CDR3. The V gene lost 6 bases and the J gene lost 3 bases, with 14 bases spanning the gap. Germline V lookup: CDR1 SGHTA, CDR2 FQGTGA. CDR3 nucleotide sequence: TGTGCCAGCAGAGACCGACGAATAGACACCGGGGAGCTGTTTTTT. Its translation is CASRDRRIDTGELFF.

This clonotype was observed a few times. The V and J genes are TRBV12-3 or TRBV12-4 and TRBJ2-7; a weak D match, TRBD2 (6 bases). Trimming cost V 2 bases and J 3 bases, with 26 bases left between them. The CDR3 runs to 19 residues. This chain's CDR3 is CASSLSYFNRESQYYEQYF. The CDR3 DNA follows: TGTGCCAGCAGTTTATCCTACTTCAATCGGGAGAGTCAGTACTACGAGCAGTACTTC.

The chain is built from TRBV7-9 and TRBJ2-1; the D is unclear. From germline, CDR1 is SEHNR and CDR2 FQNEAQ (reference sequence). This CDR3 contains 15 residues. V was clipped by 0 bases and J by 6 bases, with 12 bases between them. The DNA of the CDR3 is TGTGCCAGCAGCTTAGCTCCTATATCAACCAATGAGCAGTTCTTC. Its translation is CASSLAPISTNEQFF. Looking up the rest from reference TRBV7-9 and TRBJ2-1 gives the full variable domain: DTGVSQNPRHKITKRGQNVTFRCDPISEHNRLYWYRQTLGQGPEFLTYFQNEAQLEKSRLLSDRFSAERPKGSFSTLEIQRTEQGDSAMYLCASSLAPISTNEQFFGPGTRLTVL.

The chain employs TRBV7-9 and TRBJ1-3; maybe TRBD1 (5 bases). CDR1 is SEHNR and CDR2 is FQNEAQ in the germline V gene (reference sequence). V dropped 5 bases and J dropped 3 bases, with 23 bases sitting between them. The CDR3 loop spans 18 amino acids. The DNA for the CDR3 is TGTGCCAGCAGCCCCTCAAACTTCAGGGAAGTGAGTGGAAACACCATATATTTT. Protein product: CASSPSNFREVSGNTIYF.

This chain uses TRBV27 with TRBJ1-2; the D gene is possibly TRBD1 (6 bases). The CDR3 is made up of 15 amino acids. Per the germline V gene, CDR1 is MNHEY and CDR2 is SMNVEV (reference sequence). Trimming removed 5 bases from V and 4 bases from J, with 17 bases in between. The CDR3 reads CASSKVGGSSYGYTF. CDR3 sequence (DNA): TGTGCCAGCAGTAAAGTCGGGGGCTCATCCTATGGCTACACCTTC.

The sample holds a few counts of this clonotype. The chain employs TRBV6-1 and TRBJ2-7; 8 bases agree with TRBD1. J gave up 4 bases and V 4 bases, and 6 bases lay outside the gene matches. There are 14 residues in the CDR3. CDR1 MNHNS and CDR2 SASEGT come from the germline V gene. For the CDR3, the DNA is TGTGCCAGCAGTGCGGGGACAGGCTCGTACGAGCAGTACTTC. It encodes CASSAGTGSYEQYF.

The chain is built from TRBV28 and TRBJ1-4; D unresolved. This CDR3 has 17 amino acids. The V gene lost 6 bases and the J gene lost 4 bases, with 21 bases spanning the gap. The germline V gene has CDR1 MDHEN and CDR2 SYDVKM. For the CDR3, the DNA is TGTGCCAGCAGACCTCCGTCGCAACTAGGTCATAATGAAAAACTGTTTTTT. Its translation is CASRPPSQLGHNEKLFF.

The chain carries TRBV6-5 and TRBJ2-1; tentative D call: TRBD2 (6 bases). From germline, CDR1 is MNHEY and CDR2 SVGAGI. The CDR3 spans 15 residues. Between the trimmed V and J ends, which lost 0 bases and 4 bases, there was a span of 10 bases. The CDR3 region is CASSYSRLEYNEQFF. The CDR3, as DNA: TGTGCCAGCAGTTACTCGAGACTAGAATACAATGAGCAGTTCTTC.

The chain recombines TRBV4-3 with TRBJ2-2, with 9 bases matching TRBD2. CDR3 size: 17 residues. Germline V lookup: CDR1 LGHNA, CDR2 YSLEER. V was clipped by 2 bases and J by 4 bases; unmatched bases: 8. In nucleotides, the CDR3 is TGCGCCAGCAGCCAAACATTCGGCGGGGGGGCCACCGGGGAGCTGTTTTTT. Translation: CASSQTFGGGATGELFF.

This sequence joins TRBV28 and TRBJ1-2, with TRBD1 matching 7 bases. This CDR3 contains 14 residues. Germline trimming cut 4 bases from V and 0 bases from J; bases unmatched to any gene: 2. CDR1 and CDR2 from the germline V gene are MDHEN and SYDVKM. As DNA, the CDR3 is TGTGCCAGCAGTTCCGGGACAGCTAACTATGGCTACACCTTC. Protein: CASSSGTANYGYTF.

V is TRBV4-1 and J is TRBJ2-7; D is ambiguous. This CDR3 has 14 amino acids. Germline-derived CDR1 and CDR2 are MGHRA and YSYEKL. Between the trimmed V and J ends, which lost 0 bases and 1 base, there was a span of 7 bases. Here the CDR3 reads CASSQEATSYEQYF. CDR3 bases: TGCGCCAGCAGCCAAGAGGCTACTTCCTACGAGCAGTACTTC.

The table lists this clonotype with a few counts. The chain links TRBV20-1 to TRBJ2-7, with D unclear. The CDR3 length is 13 residues. Germline V lookup: CDR1 DFQATT, CDR2 SNEGSKA (reference sequence). V lost 1 base to trimming and J lost 0 bases, with 7 bases between them. In DNA form, the CDR3 reads TGCAGTGCTAGAGTCAAAGCCTCCTACGAGCAGTACTTC. This sequence encodes CSARVKASYEQYF.

This sequence joins TRBV7-8 and TRBJ2-1; D perhaps matches TRBD1 (6 bases). Germline lookup yields CDR1 SGHVS and CDR2 FQNEAQ. The length of the CDR3 is 14 residues. Trimming cost V 5 bases and J 4 bases, with 12 bases left between them. CDR3: CASSSWGQYNEQFF. In DNA, the CDR3 is TGTGCCAGCAGCAGCTGGGGGCAGTACAATGAGCAGTTCTTC. The variable domain in full, with the rest retrieved from reference TRBV7-8 and TRBJ2-1, is GAGVSQSPRYKVAKRGQDVALRCDPISGHVSLFWYQQALGQGPEFLTYFQNEAQLDKSGLPSDRFFAERPEGSVSTLKIQRTQQEDSAVYLCASSSWGQYNEQFFGPGTRLTVL.

In its sample, this clonotype was seen a few times. The chain has TRBV7-8 and TRBJ2-1; D not certain. The CDR3 extends over 11 amino acids. V was trimmed by 4 bases and J by 6 bases, leaving 4 bases between them. Germline CDR1 and CDR2: SGHVS and FQNEAQ. The CDR3 region is CASSWGNEQFF. CDR3 nucleotide sequence: TGTGCCAGCAGCTGGGGCAATGAGCAGTTCTTC.

The CDR3 reads CASSLGRSLNTEAFF. The DNA of the CDR3 is TGTGCCAGCAGCTTAGGGCGCTCTTTGAACACTGAAGCTTTCTTT. The J gene is TRBJ1-1, the V gene TRBV7-8; D remains unclear. The germline V gene has CDR1 SGHVS and CDR2 FQNEAQ. The germline V and J ends were trimmed by 1 base and 0 bases, with 9 bases remaining between them. The CDR3 has 15 residues.

This clonotype showed up just a few times. Mismatch with germline at one junction end may stem from a read error. This chain uses TRBV7-3 with TRBJ1-1; D perhaps matches TRBD1 (6 bases). The germline CDR1 and CDR2 sequences are SGHTA and FQGTGA. The CDR3 consists of 15 residues. The CDR3 spells CASSLTSGAGTEAFF. The CDR3 bases are TGTGCCAGCAGTTTAACGTCAGGGGCTGGGACTGAAGCTTTCTTT.

The sample holds a few counts of this clonotype. V is TRBV27 and J is TRBJ1-5; weak D call: TRBD1 (6 bases). The CDR3 spans 14 residues. Germline CDR1 reads MNHEY; CDR2 reads SMNVEV (reference sequence). V was clipped by 3 bases and J by 6 bases, with 12 bases between them. The CDR3 protein is CASSLGGASQPQHF. Here the CDR3 DNA reads TGTGCCAGCAGTTTGGGGGGGGCAAGTCAGCCCCAGCATTTT.

This clonotype has a handful of counts. The CDR3: CASGLSGGEQFF. CDR3 coding DNA: TGTGCTAGTGGTTTATCGGGTGGTGAGCAGTTCTTC. The chain links TRBV12-5 to TRBJ2-1, with D unclear. The germline CDR1 and CDR2 sequences are LGHNT and FRNRAP. V gave up 3 bases and J gave up 9 bases, with 9 bases separating them. The CDR3 sequence is 12 residues long.